The rows below give T cell receptor beta chains drawn from one sample of a study of OX40 agonist ivuxolimab in advanced cancers. TCRdb's copy holds only in-frame clones and misses some; the assay was immunoSEQ multiplex PCR. There are around 60,000 clones in the sample; approximately 91% occur only once, and about 0.77% lies in the top ten. The specimen comprised CD4+ or CD8+ T cells sorted from blood, sampled in a trial of the OX40 agonist ivuxolimab. The receptors derive from an adult with an advanced solid tumor such as melanoma, head and neck, liver or kidney cancer. Each CDR3 is given with its conserved first and last residue. Each record gives: V gene, clone size, J gene, D gene, CDR3 protein, CDR3 DNA. D genes are given only for firm matches. Size is stated for part of the rows, as once, few or many counts, or as a class when the clone is expanded.

TRBV19	.	TRBJ2-6	TRBD1	CASSRQGSGANVLTF	TGTGCCAGTAGTCGACAGGGCTCTGGGGCCAACGTCCTGACTTTC
TRBV29-1	.	TRBJ1-1	TRBD1	CSARQGEGTEAFF	TGCAGCGCTCGACAGGGGGAAGGGACTGAAGCTTTCTTT
TRBV30	few	TRBJ1-2	.	CAWSVLSGYTF	TGTGCCTGGAGTGTACTGAGTGGCTACACCTTC
TRBV19	.	TRBJ2-3	.	CASSISLLKSTDTQYF	TGTGCCAGTAGTATATCATTGTTAAAAAGCACAGATACGCAGTATTTT
TRBV30	.	TRBJ2-1	TRBD2	CARGSGSNNEQFF	TGTGCCCGGGGTAGCGGGAGCAACAATGAGCAGTTCTTC
TRBV7-9	.	TRBJ1-1	.	CASSYWGQNTEAFF	TGTGCCAGCAGCTATTGGGGCCAGAACACTGAAGCTTTCTTT
TRBV6-1	.	TRBJ1-1	.	CASKLGGLNTEAFF	TGTGCCAGCAAGCTGGGGGGTTTGAACACTGAAGCTTTCTTT
TRBV19	.	TRBJ1-1	TRBD1	CASSMDRENAEAFF	TGTGCCAGTAGTATGGACAGGGAGAACGCTGAAGCTTTCTTT
TRBV5-1	.	TRBJ2-1	.	CASSLETLGPNEQFF	TGCGCCAGCAGCTTGGAGACTCTCGGCCCCAATGAGCAGTTCTTC
TRBV30	.	TRBJ2-1	.	CARLSHTYNEQFF	TGTGCCCGCCTGAGCCATACCTACAATGAGCAGTTCTTC
TRBV10-1	.	TRBJ1-1	.	CASGSNTEAFF	TGCGCCAGCGGTTCGAACACTGAAGCTTTCTTT
TRBV2	.	TRBJ2-3	.	CASRGPTDTQYF	TGTGCCAGCAGGGGGCCTACAGATACGCAGTATTTT
TRBV19	.	TRBJ2-3	.	CASMRRTASTDTQYF	TGTGCCAGTATGCGCCGGACAGCTAGCACAGATACGCAGTATTTT
TRBV19	.	TRBJ2-1	.	CASSTPSGPYNEQFF	TGTGCCAGTAGTACCCCAAGCGGGCCCTACAATGAGCAGTTCTTC
TRBV14	.	TRBJ2-7	TRBD1	CASSQERGQGMAQYF	TGTGCCAGCAGCCAAGAGAGGGGACAGGGGATGGCGCAGTACTTC
TRBV15	.	TRBJ2-1	.	CATSRGDGNNNEQFF	TGTGCCACCAGCAGAGGAGACGGGAACAACAATGAGCAGTTCTTC
TRBV6-5	few	TRBJ1-6	.	CASRGTGWNSPLHF	TGTGCCAGCAGAGGAACAGGGTGGAATTCACCCCTCCACTTT
TRBV5-5	.	TRBJ2-3	.	CASSLEGDPSTDTQYF	TGTGCCAGCAGCTTGGAGGGGGATCCTAGCACAGATACGCAGTATTTT
TRBV11-3	.	TRBJ2-1	.	CASSSGGGSSYNEQFF	TGTGCCAGCAGCTCCGGAGGAGGGAGCTCCTACAATGAGCAGTTCTTC
TRBV7-9	once	TRBJ1-5	.	CASSLGVDQPQHF	TGTGCCAGCAGCTTAGGGGTGGATCAGCCCCAGCATTTT
TRBV9	.	TRBJ2-1	.	CASSGPGLGNNEQFF	TGTGCCAGCAGCGGCCCGGGACTTGGAAACAATGAGCAGTTCTTC
TRBV7-2	.	TRBJ2-6	TRBD2	CASSLMASGVGANVLTF	TGTGCCAGCAGCTTAATGGCAAGCGGGGTCGGGGCCAACGTCCTGACTTTC
TRBV6-6	once	TRBJ1-3	.	CASSYKDRTSGNTIYF	TGTGCCAGCAGCTACAAAGACAGGACCTCTGGAAACACCATATATTTT